This T cell receptor beta chain is drawn from a study of T cells in Graves' hyperthyroidism and ophthalmopathy (dated by TCRdb to between 2018 and 2021). Context from the whole study: Peripheral blood samples were taken at initial diagnosis, before any treatment was given. In several Graves' hyperthyroidism patients, the study also compared T-cell repertoires from thyroid tissue with T-cell repertoires from blood. The 75 to 100 discovery patients were divided at random into training and test sets in a 7:3 ratio. According to the paper, TCR Vbeta CDR3 sequencing was carried out on roughly 130 peripheral blood samples, which came from 40 to 45 ophthalmopathy, approximately 78 hyperthyroidism and 17 progressor patients. Prospective prediction of ophthalmopathy was tested in an independent validation cohort of 18 to 20 hyperthyroidism patients and 15 to 17 patients who later progressed to ophthalmopathy. Once sampling was done, hyperthyroidism patients were given methimazole at a starting dose of 30 mg daily, whereas ophthalmopathy patients were given high-dose intravenous methylprednisolone. TCR V-J signatures able to tell the groups apart were searched for in a discovery cohort of 90 to 100 patients, of whom approximately 40 had Graves' ophthalmopathy and roughly 57 had stable Graves' hyperthyroidism.

This clonotype was seen many times. Which antigen it targets is not known. No per-base quality is available; no much larger clone lies one base away. The hyperthyroidism patients were between 18 and 65 years old and newly diagnosed, with a disease duration of less than 2 months. The study excluded patients with uncontrolled infections, other autoimmune diseases, pregnancy or lactation. Diagnoses relied on clinical symptoms, serum thyroxine and TRAb, thyroid ultrasound and orbital computed tomography. Blood from progressor patients was drawn when they were first diagnosed with hyperthyroidism, before any ophthalmopathy symptoms appeared. PBMCs were separated from roughly 10 ml of fresh peripheral blood using Ficoll-Paque density gradient centrifugation. Progressor patients were initially diagnosed with Graves' hyperthyroidism and developed ophthalmopathy during follow-up. Total RNA was extracted using Trizol reagent, and RNA quality was assessed on an Agilent 2100 Bioanalyzer.

The CDR3 covers 15 residues, taking in both the cysteine and the phenylalanine. Only CDR3 DNA is held: 45 bases, read in frame from base 1. Germline trimming amounts to 4 bases on V and 6 bases on J, with 6 as the count of junction bases outside the gene matches. CDR1 and CDR2 are read off the germline V gene as MDHEN and SYDVKM. TCR beta CDR3 regions were amplified from RNA transcripts. For the first round of RT-PCR on the TCR CDR3, the HTBI primer set was used together with the Qiagen OneStep RT-PCR kit. The libraries were constructed in a second round of multiplex PCR and then size-selected and purified. Paired-end sequencing of the libraries was performed with 100 bp reads on an Illumina HiSeq2000. As for the authors' bioinformatics: Raw data were processed with SOAPnuke, discarding reads with adapters, uncalled bases, mean Phred below 15, or no exact constant-primer or identifier match. COPE v1.2.5 was used to merge high-quality paired reads, and clonotypes were defined as unique nucleotide sequences. MiTCR v1.1 was used to align the clonotypes against IMGT TRBV, TRBD and TRBJ reference segments. The analysis was restricted to V-J combinations with a frequency above 0.0001, which together covered about 99% of the repertoires. The TCS score was defined as F50 (clonal expansion) divided by E x V (chaos), with BLOSUM62-based TCRdist calculated between CDR3 peptides within each V-J. Welch's t-statistics and random forest reduced roughly 540 V-J features to about 12, which were used in a naive Bayes classifier (R e1071). TCRdb cleaned the public reads at Q25 with fastp, built clones with MiXCR and kept in-frame beta chains. Merged by CDR3 protein, the rows form single entries marked with the most common genes and DNA. The V and J calls come from TCRdb's annotation, not from the publication. This sample holds approximately 600,000 distinct CDR3 sequences; approximately 15% were observed only once. About 5.8% of the sample is in the top ten clones.

The study at large found these results: No statistical method was used to fix the sample size in advance, and group allocation was not hidden from the investigators. In validation, the model predicted progression to ophthalmopathy with over 60% sensitivity and 72% to 75% specificity, a median of 6.5 months before onset. Most expanded thyroid clonotypes (frequency above 0.001) were also detected in blood, a finding suggesting that blood repertoires may reflect thyroid immune responses. A 13 V-J signature model separated ophthalmopathy from stable hyperthyroidism, with approximately 87% sensitivity and 81.08% specificity in cross-validation and 80%/75% in testing.

This TCR derives from a woman aged 25 to 39 with Graves' hyperthyroidism that later progressed to Graves' ophthalmopathy. The V and J segments used are TRBV28 and TRBJ1-5; 10 central bases correspond to TRBD1. The sample consisted of blood. CDR3 region: CASSSGQGVTQPQHF. The sequence in DNA is TGTGCCAGCAGTTCAGGACAGGGGGTGACTCAGCCCCAGCATTTT.